A single sample gave rise to the 21 T cell receptor beta chains below, sequenced in a study of cytomegalovirus exposure and HLA in healthy donors. The PCR was carried out with 60 Vbeta primers and 13 Jbeta primers. Assay used: immunoSEQ multiplex PCR; TCRdb lists only in-frame clones, some missing. The sample has 75,000 to 90,000 clones; roughly 79% are singletons. The sequenced sample was PBMCs. The source of these receptors is a male donor in good health and CMV-seropositive.

This sequence joins TRBV5-1 and TRBJ2-1; 7 nucleotides align to TRBD1. From germline, CDR1 is SGHRS and CDR2 YFSETQ. Trimming removed 5 bases from V and 8 bases from J; junction bases left unmatched: 1. The CDR3 length is 11 residues. This CDR3 is CASSDRDEQFF. CDR3 DNA: TGCGCCAGCAGTGACAGGGATGAGCAGTTCTTC.

This clone was counted only a few times. The V gene is TRBV6-4, the J gene TRBJ2-1, with D hard to call. The germline V gene has CDR1 MRHNA and CDR2 SNTAGT. Trimming removed 0 bases at V and 1 base at J, with 10 bases between. The CDR3 totals 16 residues. CDR3 sequence: CASSDSRPLSYNEQFF. The CDR3 DNA is TGTGCCAGCAGTGACTCGAGGCCTTTGTCCTACAATGAGCAGTTCTTC.

This clone was counted a single time. The same CDR3 is also encoded by other DNA sequences in this sample. The rearrangement joins TRBV5-4 to TRBJ2-3, with TRBD1 matching over 8 bases. The CDR3 extends over 14 amino acids. In germline, CDR1 is SGHNT, CDR2 YYREEE (reference sequence). Germline trimming cut 1 base from V and 2 bases from J; bases unmatched to any gene: 0. The CDR3 DNA sequence: TGTGCCAGCAGCTTGCAGGGGGCCACAGATACGCAGTATTTT. This gives the protein CASSLQGATDTQYF.

This rearrangement joins TRBV27 to TRBJ2-7; 10 bases are a match to TRBD1. J lost 3 bases, V lost 4 bases, and 3 bases had no gene match. The CDR3 length is 14 residues. Looked up from germline, CDR1 is MNHEY and CDR2 is SMNVEV (reference sequence). The CDR3 reads CASSSGTGDYEQYF. In DNA form, the CDR3 reads TGTGCCAGCAGTTCTGGGACAGGGGACTACGAGCAGTACTTC.

The rearrangement uses TRBV28 and TRBJ2-1, with D perhaps TRBD2 (6 bases). CDR3 size: 12 residues. Trimming removed 5 bases at V and 10 bases at J, with 12 bases between. Germline CDR1 MDHEN, CDR2 SYDVKM. The CDR3 DNA reads TGTGCCAGCAGTATCCCCCTAGCGGAGCAGTTCTTC. Translated: CASSIPLAEQFF.

This chain connects TRBV10-3 to TRBJ1-2; D call uncertain. CDR3 size: 14 residues. Germline V gene lookup returns CDR1 ENHRY and CDR2 SYGVKD. Trimming took 0 bases from V and 6 from J, leaving 11 bases between them. As DNA, the CDR3 is TGTGCCATCAGTGAGTCGAAGGAGGCACATGGCTACACCTTC. Translation gives CAISESKEAHGYTF.

This clone has just a few counts. The chain links TRBV6-5 to TRBJ1-4; D is undetermined. The V gene lost 9 bases and the J gene lost 7 bases, with 12 bases spanning the gap. Germline lookup yields CDR1 MNHEY and CDR2 SVGAGI. The CDR3 contains 12 residues. The CDR3 DNA sequence: TGTGCCAGTAAGACTTCCGGTGAAAAACTGTTTTTT. It codes for CASKTSGEKLFF.

The V and J genes are TRBV10-3 and TRBJ2-3; 15 nucleotides agree with TRBD2. This CDR3 is 15 amino acids long. The germline CDR1 and CDR2 sequences are ENHRY and SYGVKD. With 9 bases clipped from V and 6 bases from J, the junction kept 7 bases outside the gene matches. The CDR3: CAIRTSGGAVDTQYF. The CDR3, as DNA: TGTGCCATTCGGACTAGCGGGGGGGCCGTCGATACGCAGTATTTT.

This chain uses TRBV27 with TRBJ2-3; D not certain. The V end was cut by 5 bases, the J end by 4 bases, with 7 bases between. CDR3 length: 12 amino acids. The germline V gene encodes CDR1 MNHEY and CDR2 SMNVEV (reference sequence). For the CDR3, the DNA is TGTGCCAGCAGTCCGACTCCAGATACGCAGTATTTT. Encoded protein: CASSPTPDTQYF.

CDR3 in amino acids: CASSIIAGALNEQFF. The CDR3 bases are TGTGCCAGTAGTATTATAGCGGGAGCCCTCAATGAGCAGTTCTTC. This chain uses TRBV19 with TRBJ2-1; 9 bases match TRBD2. This CDR3 comprises 15 residues. Germline CDR1 LNHDA, CDR2 SQIVND (reference sequence). V was clipped by 3 bases and J by 6 bases; unmatched bases: 6.

The V and J genes are TRBV5-1 and TRBJ1-2; perhaps TRBD1 as D (6 bases). Germline-derived CDR1 and CDR2 are SGHRS and YFSETQ. Trimming pared 4 bases from V and 0 bases from J, leaving 10 bases between. The CDR3 spans 14 residues. The CDR3 DNA follows: TGCGCCAGCAGCGGGGGGGCAGCTAACTATGGCTACACCTTC. Protein product: CASSGGAANYGYTF.

The rearrangement joins TRBV7-3 to TRBJ2-1; TRBD2 agrees at 9 bases. V was clipped by 0 bases and J by 3 bases; unmatched bases: 0. Germline V CDR1 and CDR2: SGHTA, FQGTGA. The CDR3 contains 15 residues. The CDR3 DNA reads TGTGCCAGCAGCTTAACAGCGGGGGGCTACAATGAGCAGTTCTTC. Amino acids: CASSLTAGGYNEQFF. Filled out from reference TRBV7-3 and TRBJ2-1, the complete variable domain reads GAGVSQTPSNKVTEKGKYVELRCDPISGHTALYWYRQSLGQGPEFLIYFQGTGAADDSGLPNDRFFAVRPEGSVSTLKIQRTERGDSAVYLCASSLTAGGYNEQFFGPGTRLTVL.

This rearrangement joins TRBV28 to TRBJ2-7; 8 positions match TRBD1. CDR1 MDHEN and CDR2 SYDVKM come from the germline V gene. The CDR3 is 13 residues long. V dropped 5 bases and J dropped 5; count of bases not matched to a gene: 5. The CDR3 spells CASSPWDRNEQYF. The CDR3 DNA reads as TGTGCCAGCAGTCCATGGGACAGGAACGAGCAGTACTTC. The complete variable domain, with remaining parts taken from reference TRBV28 and TRBJ2-7, reads DVKVTQSSRYLVKRTGEKVFLECVQDMDHENMFWYRQDPGLGLRLIYFSYDVKMKEKGDIPEGYSVSREKKERFSLILESASTNQTSMYLCASSPWDRNEQYFGPGTRLTVT.

This sequence joins TRBV19 and TRBJ1-1; D may be TRBD1 (5 bases). Trimming took 9 bases from V and 1 from J, leaving 18 bases between them. The CDR3 extends over 15 amino acids. Germline CDR1 is LNHDA and CDR2 is SQIVND (reference sequence). In DNA form, the CDR3 reads TGTGCCAGCACCTGGGGCTCCGTTGAGAACACTGAAGCTTTCTTT. It codes for CASTWGSVENTEAFF.

The chain couples TRBV7-3 to TRBJ2-3; weak D call: TRBD2 (7 bases). Between the trimmed V and J ends, which lost 5 bases and 7 bases, there was a span of 19 bases. CDR3 size: 15 residues. Germline V CDR1 and CDR2: SGHTA, FQGTGA. CDR3 in DNA: TGTGCCAGCAGCATACAGGGAGGGGTGGAGTATACGCAGTATTTT. It encodes CASSIQGGVEYTQYF.

This clone turned up a few times. J is TRBJ1-6 and V is TRBV27; 8 bases line up with TRBD1. Germline V CDR1 and CDR2: MNHEY, SMNVEV (reference sequence). This CDR3 is built from 15 residues. After removal of 5 bases from V and 10 bases from J, the junction contained 10 bases not matched to a gene. The DNA for the CDR3 is TGTGCCAGCAGTCGCACATCGGACAGGGCGTCACCCCTCCACTTT. It yields the protein CASSRTSDRASPLHF.

This clone was picked up a small number of times. This rearrangement joins TRBV28 to TRBJ1-5; the match to TRBD1 covers 9 bases. Germline CDR1 and CDR2: MDHEN and SYDVKM. CDR3 length: 14 residues. The ends lost 5 bases at V and 7 bases at J; junction bases unmatched: 6. The CDR3 loop reads CASSAGQGRQPQHF. CDR3 in DNA: TGTGCCAGCAGTGCAGGACAGGGGCGGCAGCCCCAGCATTTT.

The chain links TRBV6-1 to TRBJ1-1; tentative D call: TRBD1 (6 bases). Germline V gene sequence: CDR1 MNHNS, CDR2 SASEGT. Between the trimmed V and J ends, which lost 5 bases and 1 base, there was a span of 11 bases. This CDR3 is built from 14 residues. CDR3 sequence reads: CASSKQGGNTEAFF. Written as DNA, the CDR3 is TGTGCCAGCAGTAAACAGGGTGGGAACACTGAAGCTTTCTTT.

This chain joins TRBV11-2 and TRBJ1-2, with a weak D call TRBD1 (6 bases). Germline loops: CDR1 SGHAT, CDR2 FQNNGV. Trimming took 1 base from V and 7 from J, leaving 13 bases between them. The CDR3 is 14 amino acids. The CDR3 DNA is TGTGCCAGCAGCTTAGTTCGCACAGGGTTTGGCTACACCTTC. It specifies CASSLVRTGFGYTF.

V is TRBV9 and J is TRBJ1-1; TRBD1 agrees at 7 bases. V lost 2 bases to trimming and J lost 3 bases; unmatched junction nucleotides: 4. CDR1 and CDR2 from the germline V gene are SGDLS and YYNGEE. The CDR3 loop spans 14 amino acids. DNA of the CDR3: TGTGCCAGCAGCGTCGTACAGGGGTACACTGAAGCTTTCTTT. Amino acids: CASSVVQGYTEAFF.

The J gene is TRBJ2-1, the V gene TRBV19, with D possibly matching TRBD2 (5 bases). The V gene's germline CDR1 is LNHDA and CDR2 SQIVND (reference sequence). This CDR3 is 13 amino acids long. With 2 bases removed from V and 8 bases from J, the gap between germline ends came to 10 bases. This CDR3 is CASSIRTGDEQFF. The DNA of the CDR3 is TGTGCCAGTAGTATACGAACCGGGGATGAGCAGTTCTTC.